One sample yielded the 10 T cell receptor beta chains listed below, sequenced in a study of T cells in Graves' hyperthyroidism and ophthalmopathy. Amplification of TCR beta CDR3 regions was performed using RNA transcripts as template. HTBI primers were employed in a first-round RT-PCR of the TCR CDR3. MiXCR was run by TCRdb on the multiplex PCR reads, yielding one entry per CDR3 protein. The sample shows fewer than 800,000 distinct CDR3 sequences, roughly 17% of them seen only once. The specimen was blood. The receptors shown here come from a young man with Graves' hyperthyroidism.

A few counts support this clonotype. V and J are TRBV28 and TRBJ2-1, with 12 bases identical to TRBD2. The CDR3 is 16 residues long. Losses at the gene ends were 6 bases for V and 4 bases for J; bases not matched to a gene: 7. CDR1 and CDR2 (germline): MDHEN, SYDVKM. CDR3 bases: TGTGCCAGCAGAACTAGCGGGAGGTTCGGGTACAATGAGCAGTTCTTC. Protein: CASRTSGRFGYNEQFF.

This chain links TRBV18 with TRBJ1-1; weak D call: TRBD1 (6 bases). The V end lost 0 bases, the J end lost 6 bases, and 11 bases lay between the germline ends. This CDR3 has 14 residues. CDR1 and CDR2 from the germline V gene are KGHSH and LQKENI. CDR3 residues: CASSPPQGRPEAFF. As DNA, the CDR3 is TGTGCCAGCTCACCACCTCAGGGGAGGCCTGAAGCTTTCTTT. Full variable domain (outside the CDR3, taken from reference TRBV18 and TRBJ1-1): NAGVMQNPRHLVRRRGQEARLRCSPMKGHSHVYWYRQLPEEGLKFMVYLQKENIIDESGMPKERFSAEFPKEGPSILRIQQVVRGDSAAYFCASSPPQGRPEAFFGQGTRLTVV.

This clonotype was found a few times. This chain connects TRBV5-1 to TRBJ2-3; a possible D gene is TRBD2 (6 bases). Germline assignment: CDR1 SGHRS and CDR2 YFSETQ. Trimming left V 4 bases short and J 2 bases short, with 11 bases between. The CDR3 runs to 14 residues. The CDR3, as DNA: TGCGCCAGCAGCGTCCTAGCGTACACAGATACGCAGTATTTT. This sequence encodes CASSVLAYTDTQYF.

This clonotype was observed a few times. This chain uses TRBV5-1 with TRBJ2-1; the D is unclear. The length of the CDR3 is 14 residues. The germline CDR1 and CDR2 sequences are SGHRS and YFSETQ. Trimming pared 0 bases from V and 4 bases from J, leaving 8 bases between. CDR3 nucleotide sequence: TGCGCCAGCAGCTTGGAACACGTGTACAATGAGCAGTTCTTC. It specifies CASSLEHVYNEQFF.

This clonotype was counted a few times. A much larger clonotype is one base distant, so this may be a read error. The chain couples TRBV20-1 to TRBJ2-7, with no clear D. This CDR3 has 11 residues. Germline CDR1 reads DFQATT; CDR2 reads SNEGSKA (reference sequence). V was cut by 3 bases and J by 2 bases, with 5 bases left in between. The CDR3 sequence is CSASETYEQYF. DNA of the CDR3: TGCAGTGCTAGCGAGACCTACGAGCAGTACTTC.

In its sample, this clonotype was seen many times. The chain carries TRBV2 and TRBJ2-3, with 8 bases identical to TRBD2. The CDR3 contains 17 residues. The V gene's germline CDR1 is SNHLY and CDR2 FYNNEI. The trim removed 2 bases at V and 0 bases at J, leaving 7 bases unmatched. Here the CDR3 reads CASSEYVAGSSTDTQYF. The DNA for the CDR3 is TGTGCCAGCAGTGAATACGTAGCGGGATCGAGCACAGATACGCAGTATTTT.

The chain links TRBV27 to TRBJ1-3; D not resolved. Germline loops: CDR1 MNHEY, CDR2 SMNVEV (reference sequence). V shed 4 bases and J shed 10 bases, with 14 bases lying between them. This CDR3 contains 13 residues. CDR3 residues: CASSSWTGKTIYF. For the CDR3, the DNA is TGTGCCAGCAGTTCTTGGACGGGCAAAACCATATATTTT.

The chain carries TRBV28 and TRBJ2-7; D remains unclear. Germline assignment: CDR1 MDHEN and CDR2 SYDVKM. The CDR3 sequence is 12 residues long. With 5 bases removed from V and 6 bases from J, the gap between germline ends came to 11 bases. The CDR3 DNA reads as TGTGCCAGCAGTCTCTCATTTAGCGAGCAGTACTTC. Its translation is CASSLSFSEQYF.

The gene calls are TRBV6-1 and TRBJ1-4; D unclear. Germline V gene sequence: CDR1 MNHNS, CDR2 SASEGT. V lost 3 bases to trimming and J lost 2 bases, with 10 bases between them. This CDR3 has 15 residues. The CDR3 region is CASSDSLGTNEKLFF. The CDR3 DNA is TGTGCCAGCAGTGATTCCTTGGGGACTAATGAAAAACTGTTTTTT.

This clonotype has a count of ten or more. This chain connects TRBV5-1 to TRBJ2-3; possible D gene TRBD2, 6 bases. V was pared by 4 bases and J by 2 bases, with 14 bases between. Germline loops: CDR1 SGHRS, CDR2 YFSETQ. CDR3 length equals 15 residues. In nucleotides, the CDR3 is TGCGCCAGCAGCCAGGAGGGCCCCCACACAGATACGCAGTATTTT. This encodes CASSQEGPHTDTQYF.